These 12 T cell receptor beta chains were all obtained from the same sample, sequenced in a study of CD8+ T cells in alopecia areata. Treatment noted: oral pan-JAK inhibitor, 5-10 mg twice daily. RNA was extracted and reverse transcribed into cDNA as the sequencing template. TCRdb keeps only in-frame clones here, not all; method: immunoSEQ multiplex PCR. In the table there are 200,000 to 250,000 clones, around 66% of which are singletons. Sample: CD4+ T cells sorted from blood, taken at approximately week 45, from a patient treated with tofacitinib. These receptor sequences come from a human donor with alopecia areata.

The rearrangement joins TRBV29-1 to TRBJ1-4; 9 bases fit TRBD1. The germline V gene encodes CDR1 SQVTM and CDR2 ANQGSEA. The V gene end was trimmed by 6 bases and the J gene end by 11 bases; junction bases not matched to a gene: 16. The CDR3 is 15 amino acids. The CDR3 DNA reads TGCAGCGTCACTGATGAAGGACAGGGGAAGGGGAAACTGTTTTTT. Residues: CSVTDEGQGKGKLFF. Supplemented by reference TRBV29-1 and TRBJ1-4, the full variable domain reads SAVISQKPSRDICQRGTSLTIQCQVDSQVTMMFWYRQQPGQSLTLIATANQGSEATYESGFVIDKFPISRPNLTFSTLTVSNMSPEDSSIYLCSVTDEGQGKGKLFFGSGTQLSVL.

The genes are TRBV19 and TRBJ2-6, with 7 nucleotides matching TRBD1. CDR3 size: 18 residues. Germline V gene lookup returns CDR1 LNHDA and CDR2 SQIVND (reference sequence). The J segment lost 0 bases and the V segment lost 4 bases, leaving 9 bases of the junction unmatched. The CDR3 loop is CASSRAGTVSSGANVLTF. CDR3 in DNA: TGTGCCAGTAGTAGAGCCGGGACAGTAAGCTCTGGGGCCAACGTCCTGACTTTC.

This chain connects TRBV5-6 to TRBJ2-7, with D perhaps TRBD2 (6 bases). This CDR3 is 16 amino acids long. Germline V gene sequence: CDR1 SGHDT, CDR2 YYEEEE. The ends were cut back, 4 bases at V and 0 bases at J, with 17 bases in the middle. The CDR3, as DNA: TGTGCCAGCAGCGCCCGGGACTTCCCCCTCTCCTACGAGCAGTACTTC. It translates to CASSARDFPLSYEQYF.

This clone was detected only a few times. V gene TRBV4-2 combines with J gene TRBJ2-3; D is possibly TRBD2 (6 bases). Trimming cost V 4 bases and J 0 bases, with 8 bases left between them. CDR3 length: 14 residues. Germline values: CDR1 LGHNA, CDR2 YNFKEQ. The CDR3 is CASSPGTSTDTQYF. The CDR3 nucleotides are TGTGCCAGCAGCCCTGGGACTAGCACAGATACGCAGTATTTT.

The gene calls are TRBV5-1 and TRBJ2-3; 7 nucleotides match TRBD2. Germline values: CDR1 SGHRS, CDR2 YFSETQ. V was clipped by 3 bases and J by 1 base; unmatched bases: 14. The CDR3 runs 18 residues. The CDR3 region has the DNA TGCGCCAGCAGCTCCGAACTGGGGGGGATCTCGGGCACAGATACGCAGTATTTT. Translating gives CASSSELGGISGTDTQYF.

The sample holds one count of this clone. The chain couples TRBV7-9 to TRBJ1-2; TRBD1 aligns across 7 bases. The J segment lost 0 bases and the V segment lost 2 bases, leaving 6 bases of the junction unmatched. The germline V gene encodes CDR1 SEHNR and CDR2 FQNEAQ (reference sequence). CDR3 length: 16 residues. The CDR3 DNA is TGTGCCAGCAGCTTATCCGGGGGACAGTCTAACTATGGCTACACCTTC. Protein: CASSLSGGQSNYGYTF.

This clone was observed a few times. This chain uses TRBV7-8 with TRBJ1-1; TRBD1 might be the D (5 bases). Looked up from germline, CDR1 is SGHVS and CDR2 is FQNEAQ. Trimming took 1 base from V and 10 from J, leaving 10 bases between them. The CDR3 has 12 amino acids. The CDR3 here is CASSLVSGGAFF. CDR3 nucleotide sequence: TGTGCCAGCAGCTTAGTGTCGGGGGGAGCTTTCTTT.

The V gene is TRBV7-6, the J gene TRBJ2-7, with a tentative D call TRBD2 (5 bases). Looked up from germline, CDR1 is SGHVS and CDR2 is FNYEAQ. The CDR3 is 10 amino acids. CDR3 coding DNA: TGTCACCCCACTAGGTACGAGCAGTACTTC. This translates into CHPTRYEQYF.

The V call is TRBV5-1, the J call TRBJ2-7, with D uncertain. Germline V gene data show CDR1 as SGHRS and CDR2 as YFSETQ. V shed 0 bases and J shed 6 bases, with 7 bases lying between them. CDR3 length: 12 amino acids. The CDR3 DNA follows: TGCGCCAGCAGCTTGGAAGGTATCGAGCAGTACTTC. Amino acid sequence: CASSLEGIEQYF.

There are a few counts of this clone. This chain connects TRBV11-2 to TRBJ2-3; D ambiguous. CDR1 is SGHAT, CDR2 FQNNGV, per germline. V was shortened by 0 bases and J by 5 bases, with 6 bases between the two germline ends. This CDR3 contains 13 residues. The CDR3 DNA is TGTGCCAGCAGCTTAGACTTCAAAGATACGCAGTATTTT. As protein: CASSLDFKDTQYF.

The rearrangement uses TRBV25-1 and TRBJ2-7; no clear D. Per germline, CDR1 MGHDK and CDR2 SYGVNS. Trimming stripped 3 bases from V and 0 bases from J, with 9 bases between. This CDR3 has 14 residues. The CDR3 bases are TGTGCCAGCAGTGACCATCTGAGCTCCTACGAGCAGTACTTC. Its translation is CASSDHLSSYEQYF.

This chain uses TRBV11-2 with TRBJ2-7, with D uncertain. The V gene's germline CDR1 is SGHAT and CDR2 FQNNGV. Trimming removed 5 bases at V and 2 bases at J, with 10 bases between. The CDR3 runs 13 residues. The CDR3 here is CASSQTRPYEQYF. The CDR3 DNA sequence: TGTGCCAGCAGCCAGACCCGCCCCTACGAGCAGTACTTC.